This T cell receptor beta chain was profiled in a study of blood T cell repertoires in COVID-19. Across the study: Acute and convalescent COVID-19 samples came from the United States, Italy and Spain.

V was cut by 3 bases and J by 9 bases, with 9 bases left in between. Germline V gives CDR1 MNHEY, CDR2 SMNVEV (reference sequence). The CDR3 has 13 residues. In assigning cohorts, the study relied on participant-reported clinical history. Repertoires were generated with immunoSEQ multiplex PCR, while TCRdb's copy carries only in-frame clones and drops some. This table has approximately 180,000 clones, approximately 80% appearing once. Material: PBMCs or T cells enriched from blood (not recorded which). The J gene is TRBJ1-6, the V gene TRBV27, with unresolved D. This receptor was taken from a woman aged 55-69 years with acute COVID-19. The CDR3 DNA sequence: TGTGCCAGCAGTTTGCAGGAGGTTTCACCCCTCCACTTT. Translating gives CASSLQEVSPLHF.